The 12 T cell receptor beta chains reported below all come from one sample, sequenced in a study of T cells in Graves' hyperthyroidism and ophthalmopathy. Researchers took RNA transcripts and amplified the TCR beta CDR3 regions from them. In the first-round RT-PCR of the TCR CDR3, the HTBI primer set was used. One entry per CDR3 protein, called by TCRdb with MiXCR from the multiplex PCR reads. The table has around 350,000 distinct CDR3 sequences, roughly 14% seen once. Input material: blood. The receptors were sampled from a woman in her 30s with Graves' ophthalmopathy.

The V gene is TRBV19, the J gene TRBJ2-1; D is possibly TRBD2 (5 bases). V was pared by 5 bases and J by 3 bases, with 11 bases between. The CDR3 loop spans 14 amino acids. Germline V gives CDR1 LNHDA, CDR2 SQIVND (reference sequence). The CDR3 sequence is CASSPTDFYNEQFF. The CDR3 DNA sequence: TGTGCCAGTAGTCCGACGGACTTCTACAATGAGCAGTTCTTC.

This clonotype came up many times. V is TRBV28 and J is TRBJ1-1; D uncertain. Germline values: CDR1 MDHEN, CDR2 SYDVKM. V was pared by 4 bases and J by 8 bases, with 17 bases between. CDR3 size: 14 residues. Written as DNA, the CDR3 is TGTGCCAGCAGTTCTCCAGGACCTAAAACAGAAGCTTTCTTT. Amino acids: CASSSPGPKTEAFF. The full variable domain, rest sourced from reference TRBV28 and TRBJ1-1, is DVKVTQSSRYLVKRTGEKVFLECVQDMDHENMFWYRQDPGLGLRLIYFSYDVKMKEKGDIPEGYSVSREKKERFSLILESASTNQTSMYLCASSSPGPKTEAFFGQGTRLTVV.

This clonotype was counted at least ten times. The chain has TRBV20-1 and TRBJ2-3; D perhaps matches TRBD1 (7 bases). Germline V lookup: CDR1 DFQATT, CDR2 SNEGSKA (reference sequence). Deletions cut 1 base from V and 1 base from J, with 12 bases between. The length of the CDR3 is 15 residues. CDR3 protein: CSARAGGGGTDTQYF. In nucleotides, the CDR3 is TGCAGTGCTAGAGCAGGAGGGGGCGGCACAGATACGCAGTATTTT.

This clonotype was seen at least ten times. The V call is TRBV12-3 or TRBV12-4, the J call TRBJ2-3; a weak D match, TRBD1 (6 bases). The CDR3 is 14 amino acids. V lost 4 bases and J 3 bases, leaving 11 bases between the germline ends. DNA of the CDR3: TGTGCCAGCAGTTCGATAACAGGGACAGATACGCAGTATTTT. Translation gives CASSSITGTDTQYF.

In this sample, this clonotype turned up a few times. The rearrangement uses TRBV7-3 and TRBJ2-5; no reliable D call. From germline, CDR1 is SGHTA and CDR2 FQGTGA. V was pared by 5 bases and J by 5 bases, with 12 bases between. The CDR3 consists of 13 residues. For the CDR3, the DNA is TGTGCCAGCAGCCCCTCCCTGGGGGAGACCCAGTACTTC. Protein product: CASSPSLGETQYF.

This clonotype was detected ten times or more. V is TRBV7-2 and J is TRBJ2-1, with 8 bases identical to TRBD1. CDR1 and CDR2 from the germline V gene are SGHTA and FQGNSA. This CDR3 contains 16 residues. Trimming cost V 5 bases and J 0 bases; bases outside gene matches: 6. CDR3 nucleotides: TGTGCCAGCAGCCTCCGGACAGGGATCTCCTACAATGAGCAGTTCTTC. This codes for CASSLRTGISYNEQFF.

This clonotype was seen repeatedly, ten times or more. The V gene is TRBV15, the J gene TRBJ2-2, with 8 bases identical to TRBD1. V lost 3 bases to trimming and J lost 6 bases; unmatched junction nucleotides: 6. The CDR3 runs to 15 residues. Germline lookup yields CDR1 LNHNV and CDR2 YYDKDF (reference sequence). The CDR3 here is CATSSQGARSGELFF. Here the CDR3 DNA reads TGTGCCACCAGCAGCCAGGGGGCGCGCTCCGGGGAGCTGTTTTTT. Combining the CDR3 with reference TRBV15 and TRBJ2-2 gives the whole variable domain DAMVIQNPRYQVTQFGKPVTLSCSQTLNHNVMYWYQQKSSQAPKLLFHYYDKDFNNEADTPDNFQSRRPNTSFCFLDIRSPGLGDTAMYLCATSSQGARSGELFFGEGSRLTVL.

As to this clonotype: A much more abundant neighbour one base away suggests this may be a read error. This chain uses TRBV10-2 with TRBJ2-7, with 8 bases that match TRBD1. Trimming at V came to 4 bases and at J to 1 base, leaving 9 bases not matched to a gene. This CDR3 is 16 amino acids long. Germline V gene lookup returns CDR1 WSHSY and CDR2 SAAADI. The CDR3 bases are TGCGCCAGCAGTGCTCGGACAGGGAGGTCTTCCTACGAGCAGTACTTC. Its protein product is CASSARTGRSSYEQYF.

This clonotype came up many times. This chain joins TRBV5-1 and TRBJ1-2, with TRBD1 as a possible D gene (5 bases). Germline CDR1 reads SGHRS; CDR2 reads YFSETQ. CDR3 length equals 15 residues. Between the trimmed V and J ends, which lost 4 bases and 3 bases, there was a span of 16 bases. The CDR3 protein is CASSLQGEVYYGYTF. CDR3 sequence (DNA): TGCGCCAGCAGCCTTCAGGGAGAAGTATACTATGGCTACACCTTC.

This clonotype occurred many times. The chain recombines TRBV30 with TRBJ2-3, with TRBD1 as a possible D gene (5 bases). The CDR3 extends over 14 amino acids. V was trimmed by 0 bases and J by 4 bases, leaving 11 bases between them. The germline V gene encodes CDR1 GTSNPN and CDR2 SVGIG (reference sequence). The CDR3 protein is CAWSVGQGPDTQYF. CDR3 in DNA: TGTGCCTGGAGTGTAGGGCAGGGTCCAGATACGCAGTATTTT.

This clonotype has at least ten counts. The DNA for the CDR3 is TGTGCCAGCAGTTACGGCGTGAACACCGAATCACCCCTCCACTTT. Amino acids: CASSYGVNTESPLHF. The V call is TRBV6-5, the J call TRBJ1-6; D is unresolved. The length of the CDR3 is 15 residues. CDR1 is MNHEY and CDR2 is SVGAGI in the germline V gene. The V end was cut by 2 bases, the J end by 10 bases, with 15 bases between.

The CDR3 nucleotides read TGTGCCAGTAGTATTCGACCGGGACAGTTGGGAAATGAGCAGTTCTTC. Amino acids: CASSIRPGQLGNEQFF. The chain has TRBV19 and TRBJ2-1; 7 nucleotides line up with TRBD1. CDR1 and CDR2 from the germline V gene are LNHDA and SQIVND (reference sequence). V lost 3 bases to trimming and J lost 7 bases; unmatched junction nucleotides: 12. The CDR3 runs to 16 residues.